These 5 T cell receptor beta chains share one sample of origin, sequenced in a study of cytomegalovirus exposure and HLA in healthy donors. The PCR contained 60 Vbeta and 13 Jbeta primers. Assay used: immunoSEQ multiplex PCR; TCRdb lists only in-frame clones, some missing. The table shows 150,000 to 200,000 clones, with around three quarters occurring only once. The sample taken for sequencing was PBMCs. The receptors were gathered from a woman aged 25 to 39 in good health and CMV-seropositive.

This chain connects TRBV6-5 to TRBJ2-2; maybe TRBD1 (6 bases). V lost 3 bases and J 7 bases, leaving 12 bases between the germline ends. The CDR3 loop spans 14 amino acids. Germline values: CDR1 MNHEY, CDR2 SVGAGI. DNA of the CDR3: TGTGCCAGCAGTTATGGGGGCGAGGACGGGGAGCTGTTTTTT. Translating it yields CASSYGGEDGELFF.

The J gene is TRBJ2-5, the V gene TRBV5-4, with 8 bases aligning to TRBD2. CDR1 is SGHNT and CDR2 is YYREEE in the germline V gene (reference sequence). Trimming cost V 4 bases and J 5 bases; bases outside gene matches: 7. This CDR3 region has 14 residues. Written as DNA, the CDR3 is TGTGCCAGCAGCCTCATAGCGGGAAGGGAGACCCAGTACTTC. This gives the protein CASSLIAGRETQYF. Drawing the rest from reference TRBV5-4 and TRBJ2-5, the complete variable domain is ETGVTQSPTHLIKTRGQQVTLRCSSQSGHNTVSWYQQALGQGPQFIFQYYREEENGRGNFPPRFSGLQFPNYSSELNVNALELDDSALYLCASSLIAGRETQYFGPGTRLLVL.

About this clone: Other DNA sequences in this specimen translate into the identical CDR3. The DNA for the CDR3 is TGTGCCAGCAGTCCGGGATACAATCAGCCCCAGCATTTT. Amino acid sequence: CASSPGYNQPQHF. J is TRBJ1-5 and V is TRBV27, with no clear D. The germline V gene has CDR1 MNHEY and CDR2 SMNVEV (reference sequence). The CDR3 is 13 residues long. The ends were cut back, 5 bases at V and 3 bases at J, with 8 bases in the middle.

This clone has just a few counts. The CDR3 reads CASSAPGTGLNIQYF. In DNA, the CDR3 is TGTGCCAGCAGTGCCCCCGGGACAGGGTTAAACATTCAGTACTTC. V gene TRBV6-5 combines with J gene TRBJ2-4; 9 bases line up with TRBD1. The CDR3 spans 15 residues. V shed 5 bases and J 6 bases; nucleotides not matched to a gene: 8. The germline CDR1 and CDR2 sequences are MNHEY and SVGAGI.

This chain uses TRBV5-1 with TRBJ1-4, with 8 bases lining up with TRBD1. V lost 2 bases and J lost 6; bases outside the gene matches: 6. This CDR3 contains 15 residues. Germline-derived CDR1 and CDR2 are SGHRS and YFSETQ. CDR3 amino acids: CASSFRTGMDEKLFF. The CDR3 region has the DNA TGCGCCAGCAGCTTCCGGACAGGGATGGATGAAAAACTGTTTTTT.